This TCR beta chain is drawn from a study of T cell repertoires in cytomegalovirus infection. The CDR3 spans 14 residues. With 5 bases removed from V and 6 bases from J, the gap between germline ends came to 13 bases. The V gene's germline CDR1 is SEHNR and CDR2 FQNEAQ (reference sequence). TCRdb reprocessed the reads via MiXCR and lists one record per CDR3 protein. Of 350,000 to 550,000 distinct CDR3 sequences in the sample, around 32% were seen once. Input material: PBMCs. The chain recombines TRBV7-9 with TRBJ2-2; possible D gene TRBD1, 5 bases. The clonotype originates from a human donor in good health (CMV status not recorded). Some clones in this sample may be carry-over from other donors' samples. CDR3 loop: CASSQTSRAGELFF. CDR3 in DNA: TGTGCCAGCAGCCAGACATCCAGGGCCGGGGAGCTGTTTTTT.